Here is one T cell receptor (beta chain) with its context. Some clones are missing from TCRdb's copy, which holds only in-frame ones; the method was immunoSEQ multiplex PCR. The table records approximately 99,000 clones, about 90% of them present only once. The sample originates from a study of blood T cell repertoires in COVID-19. From germline, CDR1 is KGHDR and CDR2 SFDVKD. This CDR3 spans 15 amino acids. V was pared by 4 bases and J by 1 base, with 12 bases between. The chain joins TRBV24-1 to TRBJ2-5, with D unclear. This receptor was taken from a human donor in a cohort sampled during active COVID-19. The source material was peripheral blood. CDR3 nucleotide sequence: TGTGCCACCAGTGACCGACTTGCCACCCAAGAGACCCAGTACTTC. This codes for CATSDRLATQETQYF.